A single sample is the source of the 5 T cell receptor beta chains below, sequenced in a study of blood T cells in healthy people across ages. For the second PCR, which ran for about 7 to 11 cycles, a sample-barcoded 5' primer and a J-beta primer mix were used. TCRdb fed the 5' RACE reads into MiXCR, producing one record per CDR3 protein. Counted here are over a million distinct CDR3 sequences, about 42% occurring once; the ten biggest clones make up about 4%. Sequences were obtained from blood. Source of these receptors: a woman under 30 in good health.

Only a few counts were recorded for this clonotype. An end of the junction does not agree with germline; a read error may underlie this. The J gene is TRBJ2-3, the V gene TRBV10-3; 10 bases map to TRBD2. Germline CDR1 ENHRY, CDR2 SYGVKD. This CDR3 has 14 residues. In DNA, the CDR3 is TGTGCCATCAGCAGCGGGGGGGGAGGAGATACCCAGTATTTT. Its translation is CAISSGGGGDTQYF.

The chain has TRBV24-1 and TRBJ2-7, with D hard to call. Germline lookup yields CDR1 KGHDR and CDR2 SFDVKD. V shed 9 bases and J shed 2 bases, with 7 bases lying between them. This CDR3 has 11 residues. CDR3 sequence reads: CATHRPYEQYF. DNA for the CDR3: TGTGCCACCCACAGACCCTACGAGCAGTACTTC.

The chain carries TRBV28 and TRBJ1-2; possible D gene TRBD1, 5 bases. The CDR3 sequence is 12 residues long. Germline V gene lookup returns CDR1 MDHEN and CDR2 SYDVKM. V lost 7 bases and J 7 bases, leaving 13 bases between the germline ends. CDR3 amino acids: CASNARGCGYTF. The CDR3 DNA follows: TGTGCCAGCAACGCTAGGGGCTGTGGCTACACCTTC.

The chain carries TRBV11-1 and TRBJ2-1, with D perhaps TRBD2 (5 bases). V dropped 5 bases and J dropped 1 base, with 12 bases sitting between them. Per germline, CDR1 SGHAT and CDR2 FQDESV (reference sequence). The CDR3 loop spans 15 amino acids. The DNA for the CDR3 is TGTGCCAGCAGCCCGCCGGAGGAATCCTACAATGAGCAGTTCTTC. Translating gives CASSPPEESYNEQFF.

The chain employs TRBV2 and TRBJ1-2; D call uncertain. With 5 bases removed from V and 0 bases from J, the gap between germline ends came to 13 bases. The CDR3 is 15 amino acids. The V gene's germline CDR1 is SNHLY and CDR2 FYNNEI. CDR3 DNA: TGTGCCAGCAGTCCTACTCAGTTAGCTAACTATGGCTACACCTTC. Encoded protein: CASSPTQLANYGYTF.